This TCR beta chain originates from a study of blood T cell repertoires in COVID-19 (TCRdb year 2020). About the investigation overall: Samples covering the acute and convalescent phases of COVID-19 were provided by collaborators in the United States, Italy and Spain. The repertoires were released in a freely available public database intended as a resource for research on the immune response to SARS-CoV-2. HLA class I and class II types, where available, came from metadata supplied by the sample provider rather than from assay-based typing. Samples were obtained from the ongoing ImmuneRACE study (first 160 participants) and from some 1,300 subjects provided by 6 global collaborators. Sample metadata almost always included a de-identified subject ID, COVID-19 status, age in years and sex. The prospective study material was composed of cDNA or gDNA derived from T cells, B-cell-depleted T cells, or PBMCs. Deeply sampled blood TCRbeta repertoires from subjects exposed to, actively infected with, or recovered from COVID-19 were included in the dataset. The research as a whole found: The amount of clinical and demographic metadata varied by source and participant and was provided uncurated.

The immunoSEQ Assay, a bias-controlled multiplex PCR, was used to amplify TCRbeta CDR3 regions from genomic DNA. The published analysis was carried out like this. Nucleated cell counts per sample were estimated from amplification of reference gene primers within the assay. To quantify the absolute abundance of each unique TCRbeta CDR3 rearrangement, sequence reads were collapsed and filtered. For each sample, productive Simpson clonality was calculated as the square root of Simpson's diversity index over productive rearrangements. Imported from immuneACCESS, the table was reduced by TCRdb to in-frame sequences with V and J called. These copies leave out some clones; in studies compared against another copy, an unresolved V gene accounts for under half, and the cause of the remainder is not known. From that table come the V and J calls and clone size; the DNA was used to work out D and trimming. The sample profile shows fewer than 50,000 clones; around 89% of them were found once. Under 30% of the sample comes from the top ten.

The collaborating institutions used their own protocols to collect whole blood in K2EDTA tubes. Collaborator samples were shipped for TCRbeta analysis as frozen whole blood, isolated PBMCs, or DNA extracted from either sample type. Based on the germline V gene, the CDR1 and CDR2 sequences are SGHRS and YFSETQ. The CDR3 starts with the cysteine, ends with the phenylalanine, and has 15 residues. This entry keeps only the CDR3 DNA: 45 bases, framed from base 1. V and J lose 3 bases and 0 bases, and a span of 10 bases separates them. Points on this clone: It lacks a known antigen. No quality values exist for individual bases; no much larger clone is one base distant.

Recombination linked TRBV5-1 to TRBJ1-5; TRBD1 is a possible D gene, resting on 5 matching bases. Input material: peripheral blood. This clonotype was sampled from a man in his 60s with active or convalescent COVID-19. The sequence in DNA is TGCGCCAGCAGCTGGGGGGGGAATAGCAATCAGCCCCAGCATTTT. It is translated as CASSWGGNSNQPQHF.